The 23 T cell receptor beta chains given below trace back to one sample, sequenced in a study of siplizumab effects on memory and regulatory T cells. Libraries were prepared by immunoSEQ multiplex PCR; TCRdb keeps only in-frame clonotypes and omits some of them. Here the sample spans roughly 100,000 clones, about 94% being singletons. Sample: CD4+ T cells sorted from blood. These receptors were taken from a human donor in good health.

This chain links TRBV27 with TRBJ1-5; a weak D match, TRBD1 (6 bases). With 5 bases removed from V and 1 base from J, the gap between germline ends came to 21 bases. CDR3 length equals 18 residues. CDR1 is MNHEY, CDR2 SMNVEV, per germline (reference sequence). The CDR3 reads CASSPLGRGGQSNQPQHF. The CDR3, as DNA: TGTGCCAGCAGTCCCTTGGGCAGGGGAGGACAAAGCAATCAGCCCCAGCATTTT.

The chain joins TRBV21-1 to TRBJ2-1; TRBD2, as called in the table, went unchecked against the DNA. TRBV21-1 is classified as a pseudogene. This CDR3 contains 19 residues. The CDR3 DNA follows: TGTGCCAGCAGCAAAGGACTAGCGGGAACCTTCCGCTCCTACAATGAGCAGTTCTTC. Residues: CASSKGLAGTFRSYNEQFF.

This sequence joins TRBV7-6 and TRBJ2-3, with D unresolved. The V gene lost 2 bases and the J gene lost 0 bases, with 0 bases spanning the gap. This CDR3 is 12 amino acids long. Germline CDR1 is SGHVS and CDR2 is FNYEAQ. This CDR3 reads CASSLSTDTQYF. CDR3 bases: TGTGCCAGCAGCTTAAGCACAGATACGCAGTATTTT.

This sequence joins TRBV11-3 and TRBJ1-1; possibly TRBD1 for D (6 bases). In germline, CDR1 is SGHNT, CDR2 YENEEA. The CDR3 has 15 amino acids. V lost 5 bases to trimming and J lost 4 bases, with 17 bases between them. For the CDR3, the DNA is TGTGCCAGCAGCCCTTCGACCAGGGGTTTCACTGAAGCTTTCTTT. Residues: CASSPSTRGFTEAFF.

The V gene is TRBV18, the J gene TRBJ2-3, with D perhaps given as TRBD1 or TRBD2 (5 bases each). V was pared by 4 bases and J by 0 bases, with 8 bases between. Germline V gene sequence: CDR1 KGHSH, CDR2 LQKENI. The CDR3 loop spans 14 amino acids. CDR3 bases: TGTGCCAGCTCACTCCGGGACAGCACAGATACGCAGTATTTT. As protein: CASSLRDSTDTQYF.

V gene TRBV5-1 combines with J gene TRBJ1-4; D perhaps matches TRBD1 (5 bases). The CDR3 loop spans 16 amino acids. Trimming shortened V by 0 bases and J by 7 bases, and 16 bases separated the two germline ends. Germline CDR1 SGHRS, CDR2 YFSETQ. CDR3: CASSLDLGTVSEKLFF. The CDR3 coding sequence is TGCGCCAGCAGCTTGGACCTAGGGACCGTCTCTGAAAAACTGTTTTTT.

The table lists this clone with a count of one. This chain connects TRBV11-2 to TRBJ2-3; tentative D call: TRBD1 (6 bases). V shed 5 bases and J shed 3 bases, with 18 bases lying between them. Germline lookup yields CDR1 SGHAT and CDR2 FQNNGV. The length of the CDR3 is 16 residues. The CDR3 bases are TGTGCCAGCAGCCCCAGGGGCGCGGGTGTGACAGATACGCAGTATTTT. Protein product: CASSPRGAGVTDTQYF.

The genes are TRBV9 and TRBJ1-3, with a weak D call TRBD1 (6 bases). CDR1 is SGDLS and CDR2 is YYNGEE in the germline V gene. The germline V and J ends were trimmed by 3 bases and 2 bases, with 9 bases remaining between them. The CDR3 covers 14 residues. The CDR3 loop reads CASSGTVTGNTIYF. The CDR3 bases are TGTGCCAGCAGCGGGACAGTTACTGGAAACACCATATATTTT.

The gene calls are TRBV5-1 and TRBJ1-1; D uncertain. The V end was cut by 5 bases, the J end by 1 base, with 15 bases between. Germline assignment: CDR1 SGHRS and CDR2 YFSETQ. This CDR3 comprises 15 residues. This chain's CDR3 is CASRVVSSSNTEAFF. The CDR3 DNA is TGCGCCAGCAGGGTGGTATCGAGCTCGAACACTGAAGCTTTCTTT. Drawing the rest from reference TRBV5-1 and TRBJ1-1, the complete variable domain is KAGVTQTPRYLIKTRGQQVTLSCSPISGHRSVSWYQQTPGQGLQFLFEYFSETQRNKGNFPGRFSGRQFSNSRSEMNVSTLELGDSALYLCASRVVSSSNTEAFFGQGTRLTVV.

The V call is TRBV6-1, the J call TRBJ2-5; TRBD2 agrees at 7 bases. The V segment lost 2 bases and the J segment 5 bases; nucleotides outside the gene matches: 8. Germline V lookup: CDR1 MNHNS, CDR2 SASEGT. CDR3 length: 15 residues. In nucleotides, the CDR3 is TGTGCCAGCAGTGAACTAGCGGTGGCTCGGGAGACCCAGTACTTC. This encodes CASSELAVARETQYF.

The chain combines TRBV6-5 with TRBJ1-2; TRBD1 agrees at 8 bases. The CDR3 has 15 amino acids. The V gene end was trimmed by 0 bases and the J gene end by 2 bases; junction bases not matched to a gene: 2. Germline V gene lookup returns CDR1 MNHEY and CDR2 SVGAGI. As DNA, the CDR3 is TGTGCCAGCAGTTACTCGACAGGGGAAAACTATGGCTACACCTTC. It translates to CASSYSTGENYGYTF.

The V and J genes are TRBV29-1 and TRBJ2-7, with D uncertain. The germline gives CDR1 SQVTM, CDR2 ANQGSEA. This CDR3 has 12 residues. V shed 5 bases and J shed 6 bases, with 14 bases lying between them. The CDR3 sequence is CSVIVVSAEQYF. Written as DNA, the CDR3 is TGCAGCGTTATTGTGGTTTCAGCCGAGCAGTACTTC.

This clone was recorded once. The chain uses TRBV28 and TRBJ2-3; 12 bases are shared with TRBD2. Per the germline V gene, CDR1 is MDHEN and CDR2 is SYDVKM. CDR3 size: 20 residues. J gave up 2 bases and V 5 bases, and 17 bases lay outside the gene matches. CDR3: CASSLRGLAGIIADTDTQYF. DNA for the CDR3: TGTGCCAGCAGTCTCAGGGGACTAGCGGGTATCATTGCGGACACAGATACGCAGTATTTT.

The chain uses TRBV11-3 and TRBJ2-3; D gene unclear. V shed 3 bases and J shed 2 bases, with 12 bases lying between them. The CDR3 has 15 residues. Germline V gives CDR1 SGHNT, CDR2 YENEEA. The CDR3: CASSFSGVNTDTQYF. CDR3 DNA: TGTGCCAGCAGCTTCTCAGGAGTAAACACAGATACGCAGTATTTT. The full variable domain, in which reference TRBV11-3 and TRBJ2-3 provide the parts outside the CDR3, is EAGVVQSPRYKIIEKKQPVAFWCNPISGHNTLYWYLQNLGQGPELLIRYENEEAVDDSQLPKDRFSAERLKGVDSTLKIQPAELGDSAVYLCASSFSGVNTDTQYFGPGTRLTVL.

The chain employs TRBV28 and TRBJ1-3; D remains ambiguous. Germline CDR1 is MDHEN and CDR2 is SYDVKM. CDR3 size: 15 residues. With 6 bases removed from V and 0 bases from J, the gap between germline ends came to 12 bases. For the CDR3, the DNA is TGTGCCAGCAGCCCTACGCCGAGCTCTGGAAACACCATATATTTT. It codes for CASSPTPSSGNTIYF.

V is TRBV18 and J is TRBJ2-2; D gene unclear. This CDR3 is 13 amino acids long. The V gene lost 3 bases and the J gene lost 2 bases, with 4 bases spanning the gap. CDR1 and CDR2 (germline): KGHSH, LQKENI. The CDR3 loop reads CASSPLNTGELFF. Written as DNA, the CDR3 is TGTGCCAGCTCACCCCTTAACACCGGGGAGCTGTTTTTT.

The chain is built from TRBV21-1 and TRBJ2-1; the D call TRBD2 from the table was never checked on the DNA. TRBV21-1 is recorded as a pseudogene. The CDR3 extends over 12 amino acids. CDR3 protein: CVTRGTYNEQFF. CDR3 sequence (DNA): TGTGTCACCCGCGGAACCTACAATGAGCAGTTCTTC.

V gene TRBV2 combines with J gene TRBJ2-2; D gene uncertain. Germline CDR1 reads SNHLY; CDR2 reads FYNNEI. This CDR3 region has 13 residues. Trimming stripped 8 bases from V and 5 bases from J, with 12 bases between. The CDR3 nucleotides read TGTGCCAGCGTGGCCACCCGGACCGGGGAGCTGTTTTTT. Amino acids: CASVATRTGELFF.

The chain joins TRBV28 to TRBJ2-5, with 7 positions matching TRBD1. The CDR3 runs 14 residues. J lost 3 bases, V lost 6 bases, and 7 bases had no gene match. The germline V gene encodes CDR1 MDHEN and CDR2 SYDVKM. The DNA of the CDR3 is TGTGCCAGCAGACCTACAGGGGTGAAAGAGACCCAGTACTTC. The encoded protein is CASRPTGVKETQYF.

The V and J genes are TRBV7-9 and TRBJ2-7; 7 bases fit TRBD2. V was clipped by 4 bases and J by 11 bases; unmatched bases: 8. The CDR3 covers 12 residues. Germline values: CDR1 SEHNR, CDR2 FQNEAQ (reference sequence). CDR3 sequence reads: CASSSLSGKEYF. In nucleotides, the CDR3 is TGTGCCAGCAGCTCCTTAAGCGGGAAGGAGTACTTC.

The rearrangement uses TRBV28 and TRBJ2-1; the match to TRBD2 covers 7 bases. This CDR3 has 15 residues. The germline CDR1 and CDR2 sequences are MDHEN and SYDVKM. Trimming at V came to 2 bases and at J to 8 bases, leaving 9 bases not matched to a gene. This CDR3 reads CASSLGGGPFYEQFF. The CDR3 DNA reads TGTGCCAGCAGTTTAGGGGGAGGGCCTTTCTATGAGCAGTTCTTC.

V gene TRBV29-1 combines with J gene TRBJ2-6; a possible D gene is TRBD1 (5 bases). Germline CDR1 SQVTM, CDR2 ANQGSEA. V shed 6 bases and J shed 0 bases, with 6 bases lying between them. The CDR3 is 13 residues long. CDR3 amino acids: CSVDSSGANVLTF. Here the CDR3 DNA reads TGCAGCGTCGACAGCTCTGGGGCCAACGTCCTGACTTTC.

This sequence joins TRBV18 and TRBJ2-7; D unresolved. Germline CDR1 reads KGHSH; CDR2 reads LQKENI. The V gene lost 5 bases and the J gene lost 0 bases, with 8 bases spanning the gap. The length of the CDR3 is 13 residues. This CDR3 is CASSSTVSYEQYF. The CDR3 coding sequence is TGTGCCAGCTCATCGACCGTCTCCTACGAGCAGTACTTC. Complete variable domain (other parts from reference TRBV18 and TRBJ2-7): NAGVMQNPRHLVRRRGQEARLRCSPMKGHSHVYWYRQLPEEGLKFMVYLQKENIIDESGMPKERFSAEFPKEGPSILRIQQVVRGDSAAYFCASSSTVSYEQYFGPGTRLTVT.